A single sample gave rise to the 21 T cell receptor beta chains below, sequenced in a study of blood T cells in healthy people across ages. Together with a sample-barcoded 5' primer, a J-beta primer mix was included in a second PCR lasting about 7 to 11 cycles. TCRdb re-derived calls from the 5' RACE reads in MiXCR, one entry per CDR3 protein. The repertoire holds 600,000 to 850,000 distinct CDR3 sequences, 40% to 45% seen once, with more than 20% in the top ten. Sequenced material: blood. The receptors shown here come from an older woman in good health.

V is TRBV9 and J is TRBJ2-5; 7 positions agree with TRBD2. This CDR3 is built from 15 residues. Germline trimming cut 2 bases from V and 11 bases from J; bases unmatched to any gene: 15. Germline-derived CDR1 and CDR2 are SGDLS and YYNGEE. CDR3 region: CASSVGEGRYNEQYF. The DNA of the CDR3 is TGTGCCAGCAGCGTCGGGGAGGGCCGTTATAATGAGCAGTACTTC.

This chain links TRBV6-5 with TRBJ1-4, with D unclear. This CDR3 contains 15 residues. Per the germline V gene, CDR1 is MNHEY and CDR2 is SVGAGI. V shed 5 bases and J shed 3 bases, with 13 bases lying between them. CDR3 sequence: CASSRQLWANEKLFF. In DNA, the CDR3 is TGTGCCAGCAGTCGGCAACTTTGGGCTAATGAAAAACTGTTTTTT.

The chain uses TRBV5-6 and TRBJ1-2, with D perhaps TRBD1 (5 bases). CDR1 is SGHDT and CDR2 is YYEEEE in the germline V gene. There are 14 residues in the CDR3. V was pared by 0 bases and J by 4 bases, with 10 bases between. The CDR3 is CASSLVTGPYGYTF. DNA of the CDR3: TGTGCCAGCAGCTTGGTTACGGGACCCTATGGCTACACCTTC.

The gene calls are TRBV6-5 and TRBJ2-5; 8 nucleotides align to TRBD1. CDR1 is MNHEY and CDR2 is SVGAGI in the germline V gene. The V gene end was trimmed by 6 bases and the J gene end by 1 base; junction bases not matched to a gene: 7. The CDR3 is made up of 15 amino acids. The CDR3 region has the DNA TGTGCCAGCAGCCGGACAGGGTTTCGCCAAGAGACCCAGTACTTC. This sequence encodes CASSRTGFRQETQYF.

The CDR3 region has the DNA TGCAGTGCTAGAGAGAAGGGACTAGGCACAGATACGCAGTATTTT. Its translation: CSAREKGLGTDTQYF. This chain joins TRBV20-1 and TRBJ2-3; TRBD2 agrees at 8 bases. Trimming cost V 0 bases and J 1 base; bases outside gene matches: 3. Germline V CDR1 and CDR2: DFQATT, SNEGSKA (reference sequence). This CDR3 is built from 15 residues.

The J gene is TRBJ2-5, the V gene TRBV20-1; D perhaps matches TRBD2 (6 bases). Germline V gene sequence: CDR1 DFQATT, CDR2 SNEGSKA (reference sequence). The CDR3 extends over 11 amino acids. V was shortened by 6 bases and J by 3 bases, with 8 bases between the two germline ends. CDR3 amino acids: CSAKREETQYF. As DNA, the CDR3 is TGCAGTGCAAAGCGGGAAGAGACCCAGTACTTC.

Note on this clonotype: At one end, the junction sequence differs from germline, possibly due to a read error. The J gene is TRBJ2-5, the V gene TRBV7-3, with D perhaps TRBD2 (5 bases). CDR1 and CDR2 from the germline V gene are SGHTA and FQGTGA. The CDR3 contains 15 residues. The DNA of the CDR3 is TGTGCCAGCAGCCCCCAACCGGGGAGAGCAGAGGCCCAGTACTTC. Amino acid sequence: CASSPQPGRAEAQYF.

J is TRBJ2-5 and V is TRBV20-1, with 12 bases matching TRBD2. This CDR3 comprises 15 residues. Losses at the gene ends were 0 bases for V and 3 bases for J; bases not matched to a gene: 2. CDR1 and CDR2 from the germline V gene are DFQATT and SNEGSKA (reference sequence). The CDR3 region is CSARDASGGEETQYF. DNA of the CDR3: TGCAGTGCTAGAGATGCTAGCGGGGGGGAAGAGACCCAGTACTTC.

The CDR3 reads CSAREGHYRSYEQYF. The CDR3 nucleotides are TGCAGTGCTAGAGAAGGCCACTATCGATCCTACGAGCAGTACTTC. The chain uses TRBV20-1 and TRBJ2-4; no clear D. TRBJ2-7 matches the DNA end more closely, so the J call is doubtful. In germline, CDR1 is DFQATT, CDR2 SNEGSKA (reference sequence). The CDR3 contains 15 residues.

This chain connects TRBV28 to TRBJ2-1; D unclear. V was pared by 8 bases and J by 4 bases, with 12 bases between. This CDR3 comprises 13 residues. Germline V gene lookup returns CDR1 MDHEN and CDR2 SYDVKM. CDR3 in amino acids: CASSPRQYNEQFF. In DNA form, the CDR3 reads TGTGCCAGCTCTCCACGACAATACAATGAGCAGTTCTTC.

The CDR3 nucleotides are TGTGCCAGCAGCAAGACTAGCGGCGAGCAGTACTTC. It translates to CASSKTSGEQYF. This chain joins TRBV12-3 or TRBV12-4 and TRBJ2-5; 9 bases are a match to TRBD2. The assigned J gene may be wrong: the sequence end matches TRBJ2-7 better. The CDR3 sequence is 12 residues long.

The chain recombines TRBV27 with TRBJ2-6; D may be TRBD1 or TRBD2 (5 bases each). Looked up from germline, CDR1 is MNHEY and CDR2 is SMNVEV (reference sequence). The CDR3 extends over 15 amino acids. V gave up 5 bases and J gave up 4 bases, with 12 bases separating them. CDR3 coding DNA: TGTGCCAGCAGTAACGGGGCAGCAGGGGCCAACGTCCTGACTTTC. Residues: CASSNGAAGANVLTF.

The chain uses TRBV6-2 or TRBV6-3 and TRBJ1-5; D perhaps matches TRBD1 (5 bases). This CDR3 has 14 residues. Trimming took 7 bases from V and 0 from J, leaving 10 bases between them. Germline CDR1 and CDR2: MNHEY and SVGEGT. The CDR3 spells CASTYGASNQPQHF. As DNA, the CDR3 is TGTGCCAGCACCTACGGGGCTAGCAATCAGCCCCAGCATTTT.

This chain links TRBV25-1 with TRBJ2-1; a weak D match, TRBD1 (6 bases). V was pared by 6 bases and J by 1 base, with 13 bases between. Germline V gene sequence: CDR1 MGHDK, CDR2 SYGVNS. The CDR3 extends over 15 amino acids. CDR3: CASSQQGWSYNEQFF. The CDR3 nucleotides read TGTGCCAGCAGCCAACAGGGATGGTCCTACAATGAGCAGTTCTTC.

Remarks on this clonotype: One end of the junction is discordant with germline, which a read error may explain. The chain has TRBV6-2 or TRBV6-3 and TRBJ2-5; D gene ambiguous. Germline V gene lookup returns CDR1 MNHEY and CDR2 SVGEGT. This CDR3 has 11 residues. The CDR3, as DNA: TGTGTCAGCAAGAATAAGGAGACCCAGTACTTC. Amino acids: CVSKNKETQYF.

The chain combines TRBV3-1 with TRBJ2-7; D not certain. CDR1 LGHDT and CDR2 YNNKEL come from the germline V gene (reference sequence). V shed 5 bases and J shed 6 bases, with 14 bases lying between them. The CDR3 covers 13 residues. The CDR3 loop reads CASSSLTASEQYF. CDR3 nucleotides: TGTGCCAGCAGCTCCCTAACGGCGAGCGAGCAGTACTTC.

There are a few counts of this clonotype. The chain employs TRBV14 and TRBJ2-3; the D is unclear. CDR1 and CDR2 from the germline V gene are SGHDN and FVKESK. V lost 4 bases to trimming and J lost 2 bases, with 10 bases between them. The length of the CDR3 is 14 residues. CDR3 in amino acids: CASSRIPVTDTQYF. The CDR3 coding sequence is TGTGCCAGCAGCCGGATCCCCGTCACAGATACGCAGTATTTT.

This rearrangement joins TRBV11-3 to TRBJ2-1; D not certain. CDR3 length equals 14 residues. V was cut by 0 bases and J by 9 bases, with 12 bases left in between. CDR1 and CDR2 (germline): SGHNT, YENEEA. Here the CDR3 DNA reads TGTGCCAGCAGCTTAGATGGCCCAGTGGGTGAGCAGTTCTTC. This encodes CASSLDGPVGEQFF.

This chain uses TRBV7-2 with TRBJ2-3; D might be TRBD1 (5 bases). The CDR3 is 14 residues long. Germline CDR1 is SGHTA and CDR2 is FQGNSA. V lost 4 bases, J lost 5 bases, and 13 bases lay in between. CDR3 residues: CASSSPGWGDTQYF. In nucleotides, the CDR3 is TGTGCCAGCAGCTCTCCAGGGTGGGGAGATACGCAGTATTTT.

This chain joins TRBV20-1 and TRBJ2-7; 10 bases map to TRBD2. J was trimmed by 2 bases and V by 5 bases; bases with no gene match: 3. CDR3 length: 13 amino acids. Germline CDR1 DFQATT, CDR2 SNEGSKA (reference sequence). CDR3 residues: CSAYLAGAYEQYF. The CDR3, as DNA: TGCAGTGCTTATCTAGCGGGAGCCTACGAGCAGTACTTC.

The gene calls are TRBV29-1 and TRBJ1-2; 8 bases match TRBD1. J gave up 5 bases and V 7 bases, and 6 bases lay outside the gene matches. Germline CDR1 SQVTM, CDR2 ANQGSEA. CDR3 length equals 12 residues. CDR3 nucleotide sequence: TGCAGCGCCCTAGACAGGGGATATGGCTACACCTTC. Protein sequence: CSALDRGYGYTF.